Described below is a single TCR beta chain sequence and its context. The data stem from a study of blood T cell repertoires in COVID-19. TCRdb keeps only in-frame clones here, not all; method: immunoSEQ multiplex PCR. The sample holds 250,000 to 350,000 clones; more than 70% are singletons and the top ten take about 11%. The germline gives CDR1 GTSNPN, CDR2 SVGIG (reference sequence). The CDR3 sequence is 14 residues long. The V and J ends lost 0 bases and 6 bases respectively, with 9 bases between them. The chain combines TRBV30 with TRBJ1-6; possible D gene TRBD1, 5 bases. The clonotype originates from a woman in her thirties with COVID-19, enrolled during active disease. The sample comprised peripheral blood. CDR3 coding DNA: TGTGCCTGGAGTGTACGGGGGACTAATTCACCCCTCCACTTT. Its protein is CAWSVRGTNSPLHF.